The present T cell receptor (beta chain) was sequenced within a study of T cell changes during pregnancy in multiple sclerosis. Profiling relied on immunoSEQ multiplex PCR, and the TCRdb table lists in-frame clones only, not all of them. The sample yields tens of thousands of clones, 90% seen once. The J segment lost 1 base and the V segment lost 0 bases, leaving 9 bases of the junction unmatched. The CDR3 extends over 18 amino acids. The V gene's germline CDR1 is LGHNA and CDR2 YNFKEQ. This receptor was obtained from a female donor with multiple sclerosis, enrolled in a pregnancy study. V usage is TRBV4-2 and J usage is TRBJ1-5; 7 bases agree with TRBD1. The specimen comprised CD8+ T cells from peripheral blood mononuclear cells, sampled before pregnancy. The CDR3 sequence: CASSQDLGGLGSNQPQHF. CDR3 in DNA: TGTGCCAGCAGCCAAGATTTAGGGGGCTTGGGAAGCAATCAGCCCCAGCATTTT.